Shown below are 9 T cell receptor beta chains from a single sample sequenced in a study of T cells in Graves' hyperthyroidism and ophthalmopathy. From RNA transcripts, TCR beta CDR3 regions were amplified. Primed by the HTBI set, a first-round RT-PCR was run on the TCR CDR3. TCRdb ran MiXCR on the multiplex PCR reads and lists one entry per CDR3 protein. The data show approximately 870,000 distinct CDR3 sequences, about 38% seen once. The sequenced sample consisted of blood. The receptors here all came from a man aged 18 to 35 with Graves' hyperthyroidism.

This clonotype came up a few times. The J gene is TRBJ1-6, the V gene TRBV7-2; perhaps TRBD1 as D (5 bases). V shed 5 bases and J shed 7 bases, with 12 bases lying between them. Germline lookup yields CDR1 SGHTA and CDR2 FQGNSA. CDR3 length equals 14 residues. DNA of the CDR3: TGTGCCAGCAGCCCTTTCCGGGGGAATTCACCCCTCCACTTT. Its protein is CASSPFRGNSPLHF.

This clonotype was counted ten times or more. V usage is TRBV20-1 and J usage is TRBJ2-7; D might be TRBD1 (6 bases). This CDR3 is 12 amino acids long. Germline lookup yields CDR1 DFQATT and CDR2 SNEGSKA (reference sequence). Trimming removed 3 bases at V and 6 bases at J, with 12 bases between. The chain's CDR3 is CSASQTGAEQYF. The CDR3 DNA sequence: TGCAGTGCTAGCCAGACAGGAGCCGAGCAGTACTTC.

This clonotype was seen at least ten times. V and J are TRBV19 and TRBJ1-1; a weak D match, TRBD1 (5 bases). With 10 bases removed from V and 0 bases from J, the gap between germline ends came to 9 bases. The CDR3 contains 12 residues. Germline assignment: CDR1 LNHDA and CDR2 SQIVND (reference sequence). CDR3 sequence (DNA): TGTGCCACCACGACAGTGAACACTGAAGCTTTCTTT. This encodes CATTTVNTEAFF.

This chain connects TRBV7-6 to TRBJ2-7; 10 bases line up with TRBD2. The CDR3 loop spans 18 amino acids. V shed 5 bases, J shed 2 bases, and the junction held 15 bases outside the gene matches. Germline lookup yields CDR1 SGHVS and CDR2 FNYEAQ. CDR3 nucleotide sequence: TGTGCCAGCAGCCCTGGGGCACTAGCGGGACCCAGGGCCTACGAGCAGTACTTC. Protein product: CASSPGALAGPRAYEQYF.

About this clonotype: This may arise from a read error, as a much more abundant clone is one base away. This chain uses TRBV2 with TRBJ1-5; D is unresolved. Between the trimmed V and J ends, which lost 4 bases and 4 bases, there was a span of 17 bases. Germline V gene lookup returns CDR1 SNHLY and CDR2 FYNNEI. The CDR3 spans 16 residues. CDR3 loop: CASSGAEVWRNQPQHF. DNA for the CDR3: TGTGCCAGCAGTGGAGCAGAAGTGTGGCGAAATCAGCCCCAGCATTTT.

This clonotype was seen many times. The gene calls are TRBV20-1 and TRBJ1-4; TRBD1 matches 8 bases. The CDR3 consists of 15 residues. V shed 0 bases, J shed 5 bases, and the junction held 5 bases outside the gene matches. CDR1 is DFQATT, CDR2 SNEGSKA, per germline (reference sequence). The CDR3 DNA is TGCAGTGCTAGAGATCTAGGACAGGGAAATGAAAAACTGTTTTTT. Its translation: CSARDLGQGNEKLFF.

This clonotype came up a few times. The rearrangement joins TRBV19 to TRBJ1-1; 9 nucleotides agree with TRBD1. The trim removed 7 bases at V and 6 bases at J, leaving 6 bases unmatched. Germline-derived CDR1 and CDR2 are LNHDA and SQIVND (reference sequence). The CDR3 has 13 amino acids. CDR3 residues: CASNPDRGSEAFF. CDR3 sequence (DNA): TGTGCCAGTAACCCGGACAGGGGTTCTGAAGCTTTCTTT.

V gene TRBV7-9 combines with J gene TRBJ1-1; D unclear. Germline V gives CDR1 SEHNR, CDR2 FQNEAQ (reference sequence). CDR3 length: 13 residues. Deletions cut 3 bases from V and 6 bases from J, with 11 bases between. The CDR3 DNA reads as TGTGCCAGCAGCTTGGGAGACGCACCTGAAGCTTTCTTT. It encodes CASSLGDAPEAFF.

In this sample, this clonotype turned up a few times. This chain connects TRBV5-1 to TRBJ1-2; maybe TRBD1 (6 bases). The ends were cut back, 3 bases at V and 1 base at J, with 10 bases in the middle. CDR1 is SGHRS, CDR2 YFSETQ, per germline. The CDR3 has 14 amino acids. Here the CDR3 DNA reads TGCGCCAGCAGCTGGACAGATGTTAACTATGGCTACACCTTC. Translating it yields CASSWTDVNYGYTF.